This T cell receptor beta chain was sequenced in a study of blood T cell repertoires in COVID-19. On the study more broadly: Samples representing acute and convalescent COVID-19 were sourced from the United States, Italy and Spain. PBMCs, B-cell-depleted T cells, or T cells provided the cDNA or gDNA that made up the material.

While infection was still active, Seattle patients were enrolled and then followed longitudinally. Per the original methods: Scientists estimated how many nucleated cells there were by amplifying reference gene primers. The protocol was immunoSEQ multiplex PCR, while the TCRdb copy is restricted to in-frame clones and leaves out a portion. The D gene and trimming were derived from the DNA, and the V and J assignments and clone size from that table. The sample lists some 450,000 clones; approximately 88% were seen once. Trimming cost V 4 bases and J 8 bases, with 14 bases left between them. Looked up from germline, CDR1 is KGHSH and CDR2 is LQKENI. The CDR3 covers 13 residues.

The specimen sequenced was peripheral blood. The TCR comes from a woman aged 50 to 60 with COVID-19, enrolled during active disease. This sequence joins TRBV18 and TRBJ1-2, with a tentative D call TRBD1 (5 bases). The CDR3 loop is CASSRGGEDGYTF. The CDR3 DNA sequence: TGTGCCAGCTCACGAGGAGGGGAGGACGGCTACACCTTC.